Following are 25 T cell receptor beta chains from one sample sequenced in a study of T-cell memory formation after mild COVID-19. TCRdb re-called the 5' RACE reads through MiXCR, storing one row per CDR3 protein. The sample contains over 450,000 distinct CDR3 sequences, about a fifth of which appear only once. The material sequenced was PBMCs or a T cell subset sorted from them (not recorded which). These receptors were collected from an adult woman who had mild COVID-19 (a few samples of this study predate the infection). Cell type and time point are not known.

Only a few counts were recorded for this clonotype. One end of the junction does not line up with germline, which may come from a read error. The rearrangement joins TRBV5-1 to TRBJ1-1, with D maybe TRBD1 (6 bases). The CDR3 consists of 14 residues. CDR1 SGHRS and CDR2 YFSETQ come from the germline V gene. CDR3 loop: CASSLDSSNTEAFF. CDR3 nucleotides: TGCGCCAGCAGTTTGGACAGTTCGAACACTGAAGCTTTCTTT.

The chain has TRBV2 and TRBJ1-2, with D perhaps matching TRBD1 (6 bases). Trimming removed 3 bases from V and 1 base from J, with 9 bases in between. The germline V gene encodes CDR1 SNHLY and CDR2 FYNNEI. The length of the CDR3 is 14 residues. The CDR3 spells CASSDGGGNYGYTF. CDR3 DNA: TGTGCCAGCAGTGACGGAGGGGGTAACTATGGCTACACCTTC.

This clonotype was counted between two and nine times. J is TRBJ1-2 and V is TRBV20-1; D unclear. The V end lost 1 base, the J end lost 0 bases, and 9 bases lay between the germline ends. The germline gives CDR1 DFQATT, CDR2 SNEGSKA (reference sequence). CDR3 length: 14 residues. CDR3 region: CSARVGPTNYGYTF. The CDR3, as DNA: TGCAGTGCTAGAGTCGGGCCGACTAACTATGGCTACACCTTC.

The rearrangement links TRBV9 to TRBJ2-5, with D possibly TRBD2 on 6 matching bases. The CDR3 covers 14 residues. The germline V gene has CDR1 SGDLS and CDR2 YYNGEE. V shed 4 bases and J shed 2 bases, with 12 bases lying between them. The CDR3 DNA follows: TGTGCCAGCAGCATCTCAGGGACTCAAGAGACCCAGTACTTC. It codes for CASSISGTQETQYF.

There are many counts of this clonotype. The chain has TRBV6-5 and TRBJ2-3; D remains ambiguous. V gave up 6 bases and J gave up 0 bases, with 10 bases separating them. CDR3 length: 14 residues. Per germline, CDR1 MNHEY and CDR2 SVGAGI. The DNA of the CDR3 is TGTGCCAGCAGCGTCCGGCGAAGCACAGATACGCAGTATTTT. Its translation: CASSVRRSTDTQYF.

The chain recombines TRBV7-8 with TRBJ2-1, with D perhaps given as TRBD1 or TRBD2 (5 bases each). Trimming cost V 4 bases and J 5 bases, with 12 bases left between them. Germline V CDR1 and CDR2: SGHVS, FQNEAQ. This CDR3 has 14 amino acids. The CDR3 coding sequence is TGTGCCAGCAGCTCCCGGGACCCGAACAATGAGCAGTTCTTC. Translating it yields CASSSRDPNNEQFF.

This clonotype appeared a few times. The chain joins TRBV20-1 to TRBJ2-4; D may match TRBD1 or TRBD2 (5 bases each). The ends were cut back, 5 bases at V and 6 bases at J, with 14 bases in the middle. Germline lookup yields CDR1 DFQATT and CDR2 SNEGSKA (reference sequence). There are 13 residues in the CDR3. The CDR3 region is CSAGGGDGNIQYF. In DNA form, the CDR3 reads TGCAGTGCTGGAGGTGGGGACGGAAACATTCAGTACTTC.

Only a few counts were recorded for this clonotype. This chain connects TRBV24-1 to TRBJ1-1, with D unresolved. Germline V gene data show CDR1 as KGHDR and CDR2 as SFDVKD. Trimming took off 2 bases at V and 4 bases at J, with 10 bases between the two ends. The CDR3 totals 14 residues. CDR3 DNA: TGTGCCACCAGTGATTCGTGGCCGACCACTGAAGCTTTCTTT. Translating gives CATSDSWPTTEAFF.

The chain carries TRBV13 and TRBJ1-2; D is ambiguous. Per germline, CDR1 PRHDT and CDR2 FYEKMQ (reference sequence). This CDR3 has 14 amino acids. V shed 5 bases and J shed 3 bases, with 13 bases lying between them. The CDR3 here is CASSPAQADYGYTF. The CDR3 DNA sequence: TGTGCCAGCAGCCCAGCCCAGGCCGACTATGGCTACACCTTC.

This sequence joins TRBV7-8 and TRBJ2-7; 9 bases map to TRBD2. The CDR3 totals 14 residues. Germline-derived CDR1 and CDR2 are SGHVS and FQNEAQ. Unmatched junction bases numbered 7, after V lost 5 bases and J lost 5 bases. The CDR3 protein is CASSLPSGMDEQYF. As DNA, the CDR3 is TGTGCCAGCAGCCTCCCTAGCGGGATGGACGAGCAGTACTTC.

CDR3 in DNA: TGCGCCAGTGACCCCGGGACAGGGTATGGCTACACCTTC. Amino acids: CASDPGTGYGYTF. The chain combines TRBV5-1 with TRBJ1-2; 9 bases align to TRBD1. The J segment lost 5 bases and the V segment lost 8 bases, leaving 7 bases of the junction unmatched. The germline V gene has CDR1 SGHRS and CDR2 YFSETQ. CDR3 length: 13 residues.

This clonotype was observed a handful of times. Here the CDR3 reads CASSYVLAGGPDNEQFF. Here the CDR3 DNA reads TGTGCCAGCAGTTACGTTTTAGCGGGAGGGCCAGATAATGAGCAGTTCTTC. The V call is TRBV6-6, the J call TRBJ2-1, with 11 bases aligning to TRBD2. The CDR3 is 17 amino acids. Germline V gene sequence: CDR1 MNHNY, CDR2 SVGAGI (reference sequence). After removal of 2 bases from V and 7 bases from J, the junction contained 10 bases not matched to a gene.

CDR3 in amino acids: CATSDSGTGPTDTQYF. The DNA of the CDR3 is TGTGCCACCAGTGATTCCGGGACAGGGCCCACAGATACGCAGTATTTT. The chain uses TRBV24-1 and TRBJ2-3, with 9 bases lining up with TRBD1. After removal of 2 bases from V and 2 bases from J, the junction contained 4 bases not matched to a gene. CDR3 length: 16 amino acids. Germline CDR1 KGHDR, CDR2 SFDVKD.

This clonotype was counted a single time. J is TRBJ2-7 and V is TRBV7-9; D gene ambiguous. This CDR3 contains 14 residues. V was trimmed by 0 bases and J by 4 bases, leaving 10 bases between them. Germline V gene lookup returns CDR1 SEHNR and CDR2 FQNEAQ (reference sequence). The CDR3 reads CASSLARTPYEQYF. In DNA, the CDR3 is TGTGCCAGCAGCTTAGCTCGGACCCCATACGAGCAGTACTTC.

The chain links TRBV19 to TRBJ1-1, with D tentatively TRBD1 (6 bases). Trimming left V 5 bases short and J 9 bases short, with 16 bases between. There are 13 residues in the CDR3. Germline V CDR1 and CDR2: LNHDA, SQIVND (reference sequence). The CDR3 is CASSPGTPVQAFF. In DNA, the CDR3 is TGTGCCAGTAGTCCGGGGACACCAGTGCAAGCTTTCTTT.

In this sample, this clonotype turned up many times. The rearrangement links TRBV12-3 or TRBV12-4 to TRBJ2-1; 10 bases line up with TRBD2. This CDR3 has 14 amino acids. V shed 5 bases and J 5 bases; nucleotides not matched to a gene: 3. The CDR3, as DNA: TGTGCCAGCAGTGAGCGGGGGGGGAACAATGAGCAGTTCTTC. Protein product: CASSERGGNNEQFF.

The gene calls are TRBV6-6 and TRBJ2-1; 7 bases fit TRBD2. V was pared by 5 bases and J by 7 bases, with 11 bases of the junction left unmatched. This CDR3 comprises 15 residues. CDR1 and CDR2 from the germline V gene are MNHNY and SVGAGI (reference sequence). The CDR3: CASSTTGGGGNEQFF. CDR3 sequence (DNA): TGTGCCAGCAGTACGACTGGCGGGGGAGGGAATGAGCAGTTCTTC.

The chain recombines TRBV5-1 with TRBJ2-7; D gene ambiguous. CDR1 and CDR2 (germline): SGHRS, YFSETQ. The CDR3 consists of 11 residues. The V gene lost 2 bases and the J gene lost 5 bases, with 5 bases spanning the gap. The CDR3 is CASSFEDEQYF. The CDR3 region has the DNA TGCGCCAGCAGCTTTGAGGACGAGCAGTACTTC.

The rearrangement uses TRBV12-3 or TRBV12-4 and TRBJ1-2; D gene ambiguous. The germline V and J ends were trimmed by 3 bases and 2 bases, with 10 bases remaining between them. CDR3 length: 14 residues. Written as DNA, the CDR3 is TGTGCCAGCAGTTTTTACCCCGTAAACTATGGCTACACCTTC. It yields the protein CASSFYPVNYGYTF.

This clonotype was seen a few times. V usage is TRBV5-5 and J usage is TRBJ2-2; TRBD1 matches 10 bases. Germline V gives CDR1 SGHKS, CDR2 YYEKEE (reference sequence). This CDR3 region has 19 residues. The junction had 15 bases not matched to a gene; V was cut back by 3 bases and J by 4 bases. CDR3 bases: TGTGCCAGCAGCTGGGGACCGGGACAGGGGTTACGTTCCACCGGGGAGCTGTTTTTT. It codes for CASSWGPGQGLRSTGELFF.

The chain uses TRBV7-3 and TRBJ2-3, with 11 bases matching TRBD1. This CDR3 is 18 amino acids long. Germline values: CDR1 SGHTA, CDR2 FQGTGA. Trimming at V came to 0 bases and at J to 6 bases, leaving 11 bases not matched to a gene. The CDR3 DNA follows: TGTGCCAGCAGCTTAACCCACCGGGACAGGGGGATTGGGGATACGCAGTATTTT. Its translation: CASSLTHRDRGIGDTQYF.

This clonotype has a handful of counts. The gene calls are TRBV19 and TRBJ2-7; D is undetermined. V lost 6 bases and J 1 base, leaving 16 bases between the germline ends. This CDR3 has 15 residues. Germline CDR1 and CDR2: LNHDA and SQIVND (reference sequence). CDR3 region: CASSLSKGFSYEQYF. The CDR3 DNA reads as TGTGCCAGTAGCTTGTCCAAGGGCTTTTCCTACGAGCAGTACTTC. Together with reference TRBV19 and TRBJ2-7, the CDR3 gives the full variable domain: DGGITQSPKYLFRKEGQNVTLSCEQNLNHDAMYWYRQDPGQGLRLIYYSQIVNDFQKGDIAEGYSVSREKKESFPLTVTSAQKNPTAFYLCASSLSKGFSYEQYFGPGTRLTVT.

The chain combines TRBV5-5 with TRBJ2-7; a possible D gene is TRBD1 (7 bases). The CDR3 runs 14 residues. The V and J ends lost 5 bases and 3 bases respectively, with 15 bases between them. The V gene's germline CDR1 is SGHKS and CDR2 YYEKEE (reference sequence). DNA of the CDR3: TGTGCCAGCAGGGGGACAGTGGGAGGCTACGAGCAGTACTTC. Encoded protein: CASRGTVGGYEQYF.

This chain links TRBV7-8 with TRBJ1-1; D uncertain. The germline V gene has CDR1 SGHVS and CDR2 FQNEAQ. This CDR3 comprises 15 residues. Trimming took 4 bases from V and 0 from J, leaving 12 bases between them. CDR3 DNA: TGTGCCAGCAGCTCACCAAAAGAGATGAACACTGAAGCTTTCTTT. It codes for CASSSPKEMNTEAFF.

This clonotype was seen more than once but under ten times. The V gene is TRBV12-3 or TRBV12-4, the J gene TRBJ2-1; D gene uncertain. The V end lost 3 bases, the J end lost 5 bases, and 11 bases lay between the germline ends. The CDR3 runs 14 residues. The DNA for the CDR3 is TGTGCCAGCAGTTTTGGCGCCTACGACAATGAGCAGTTCTTC. Translation: CASSFGAYDNEQFF.